These 5 T cell receptor beta chains were all obtained from the same sample, sequenced in a study of blood T cell repertoires in COVID-19. The repertoire was sequenced with immunoSEQ multiplex PCR; TCRdb's copy has only in-frame clones and lacks some. Here the sample spans about 33,000 clones, roughly 84% being singletons. Sequenced material: peripheral blood. These receptors came from a human donor in a cohort sampled during active COVID-19.

This clone was recorded only once. This sequence joins TRBV5-1 and TRBJ1-1, with TRBD1 matching 9 bases. CDR3 size: 13 residues. Germline CDR1 and CDR2: SGHRS and YFSETQ. With 9 bases clipped from V and 1 base from J, the junction kept 4 bases outside the gene matches. The CDR3 reads CATRDRENTEAFF. The DNA for the CDR3 is TGCGCCACCAGGGACAGGGAGAACACTGAAGCTTTCTTT.

This rearrangement joins TRBV19 to TRBJ1-4, with D perhaps matching TRBD1 (5 bases). V shed 5 bases and J shed 7 bases, with 14 bases lying between them. Germline lookup yields CDR1 LNHDA and CDR2 SQIVND (reference sequence). CDR3 length equals 14 residues. CDR3 DNA: TGTGCCAGTAGTCCTACTCCGGGGGGTGAAAAACTGTTTTTT. Translated: CASSPTPGGEKLFF. Variable domain in full (rest from reference TRBV19 and TRBJ1-4): DGGITQSPKYLFRKEGQNVTLSCEQNLNHDAMYWYRQDPGQGLRLIYYSQIVNDFQKGDIAEGYSVSREKKESFPLTVTSAQKNPTAFYLCASSPTPGGEKLFFGSGTQLSVL.

V is TRBV4-3 and J is TRBJ2-3; 15 nucleotides line up with TRBD2. CDR3 length: 17 residues. V lost 4 bases, J lost 6 bases, and 8 bases stayed unmatched. Germline CDR1 and CDR2: LGHNA and YSLEER. The CDR3 sequence is CASSRETGTSGGDTQYF. The CDR3 DNA sequence: TGCGCCAGCAGCCGAGAGACCGGGACTAGCGGGGGGGATACGCAGTATTTT.

The chain combines TRBV5-1 with TRBJ1-6, with 7 nucleotides matching TRBD1. V lost 2 bases to trimming and J lost 8 bases; unmatched junction nucleotides: 7. This CDR3 spans 15 amino acids. Germline V CDR1 and CDR2: SGHRS, YFSETQ. This chain's CDR3 is CASSFYGTEDSPLHF. The CDR3 DNA reads as TGCGCCAGCAGCTTTTACGGGACAGAAGATTCACCCCTCCACTTT.

V and J are TRBV21-1 and TRBJ1-2; TRBD1, the D gene given by the table, was not confirmed from the DNA. TRBV21-1 constitutes a pseudogene. The CDR3 is 15 residues long. The CDR3, as DNA: TGTGCCAGCAGCAAAGAGGGGGACAGTTACTATGGCTACACCTTC. Translating gives CASSKEGDSYYGYTF.